The next 20 T cell receptor beta chains were all read from a single sample in a study of beta chain features in type 1 diabetes. The study reverse transcribed the entire isolated RNA, so it sequenced expressed TCRB transcripts. Sequenced by immunoSEQ multiplex PCR; TCRdb stores in-frame clones only, minus some. The sample yields 250,000 to 350,000 clones, around 15% seen once. Sequencing used central memory CD4+ T cells from blood. The receptor set was obtained from a man younger than 45 in good health.

The table lists this clone with a few counts. At one end the junction does not follow the germline gene, possibly because of a read error. The chain carries TRBV7-7 and TRBJ2-5; no clear D gene. The CDR3 has 12 residues. Germline V CDR1 and CDR2: SSHAT, FNYEAQ (reference sequence). In nucleotides, the CDR3 is TGTGCTAGCAGCGATTGGGGAGAGACCCAGTACTTC. This translates into CASSDWGETQYF.

With regard to this clone: Germline is not matched at one junction end, which may reflect a read error. This chain joins TRBV7-2 and TRBJ2-5, with D tentatively TRBD1 or TRBD2 (5 bases each). This CDR3 is built from 17 residues. The V gene's germline CDR1 is SGHTA and CDR2 FQGNSA. CDR3 coding DNA: TGTGCCAGCAGTTTAGCTGGACTTATCTCTGCAGGGGAGACCCAGTACTTC. Its protein is CASSLAGLISAGETQYF.

The rearrangement links TRBV7-2 to TRBJ2-7; maybe TRBD1 (6 bases). Germline V gene data show CDR1 as SGHTA and CDR2 as FQGNSA. CDR3 length: 14 residues. V was cut by 5 bases and J by 6 bases, with 17 bases left in between. Here the CDR3 DNA reads TGTGCCAGCAGCCTACAGGGTTCTGGCCGCGAGCAGTACTTC. Protein: CASSLQGSGREQYF.

The V and J genes are TRBV5-6 and TRBJ2-2; either TRBD1 or TRBD2 may fit D (5 bases each). Trimming left V 0 bases short and J 4 bases short, with 7 bases between. Germline-derived CDR1 and CDR2 are SGHDT and YYEEEE. The CDR3 sequence is 14 residues long. CDR3: CASSLVGVTGELFF. As DNA, the CDR3 is TGTGCCAGCAGCTTGGTGGGGGTCACCGGGGAGCTGTTTTTT.

This clone was counted a few times. V usage is TRBV7-2 and J usage is TRBJ2-7; 8 bases agree with TRBD1. CDR3 size: 15 residues. V lost 5 bases to trimming and J lost 0 bases; unmatched junction nucleotides: 6. Germline CDR1 SGHTA, CDR2 FQGNSA. The CDR3 protein is CASSIGQGSSYEQYF. CDR3 nucleotides: TGTGCCAGCAGCATAGGACAGGGCAGCTCCTACGAGCAGTACTTC.

The V call is TRBV6-6, the J call TRBJ2-1; D gene uncertain. CDR1 and CDR2 (germline): MNHNY, SVGAGI (reference sequence). V gave up 0 bases and J gave up 8 bases, with 8 bases separating them. CDR3 length equals 13 residues. CDR3 region: CASSYSSSYEQFF. DNA of the CDR3: TGTGCCAGCAGTTACTCGTCCAGCTATGAGCAGTTCTTC.

The rearrangement joins TRBV27 to TRBJ1-2, with a weak D call TRBD1 (6 bases). There are 12 residues in the CDR3. V was cut by 5 bases and J by 8 bases, with 12 bases left in between. Per germline, CDR1 MNHEY and CDR2 SMNVEV (reference sequence). The CDR3 is CASSSPGEGYTF. In nucleotides, the CDR3 is TGTGCCAGCAGTAGCCCAGGGGAGGGCTACACCTTC.

V is TRBV7-2 and J is TRBJ2-3; TRBD1 or TRBD2 may be the D gene (5 bases each). Between the trimmed V and J ends, which lost 5 bases and 0 bases, there was a span of 15 bases. The CDR3 runs to 16 residues. Germline V gene lookup returns CDR1 SGHTA and CDR2 FQGNSA. CDR3 loop: CASSPRDGGSTDTQYF. The CDR3 DNA is TGTGCCAGCAGCCCCCGGGACGGCGGTAGCACAGATACGCAGTATTTT.

V and J are TRBV7-2 and TRBJ2-7, with a weak D call TRBD2 (6 bases). Germline V gives CDR1 SGHTA, CDR2 FQGNSA. CDR3 length equals 15 residues. Trimming removed 5 bases from V and 0 bases from J, with 14 bases in between. The DNA of the CDR3 is TGTGCCAGCAGCCAAGCTAGCGTCAGCTCCTACGAGCAGTACTTC. This gives the protein CASSQASVSSYEQYF.

The chain combines TRBV10-3 with TRBJ1-4; tentatively, D is TRBD1 (6 bases). Germline CDR1 reads ENHRY; CDR2 reads SYGVKD. Trimming took 5 bases from V and 6 from J, leaving 22 bases between them. The CDR3 is made up of 17 amino acids. CDR3 bases: TGTGCCATCAGTTACAGGGCACTACGGGACCTCGATGAAAAACTGTTTTTT. This codes for CAISYRALRDLDEKLFF.

This chain links TRBV2 with TRBJ1-5; a weak D match, TRBD1 (5 bases). The CDR3 has 15 amino acids. The V gene's germline CDR1 is SNHLY and CDR2 FYNNEI. V was pared by 4 bases and J by 2 bases, with 12 bases between. CDR3 protein: CASSGQFGGNQPQHF. Written as DNA, the CDR3 is TGTGCCAGCAGTGGACAGTTCGGTGGCAATCAGCCCCAGCATTTT.

The table lists this clone with a few counts. This chain uses TRBV6-5 with TRBJ1-2, with 7 bases lining up with TRBD1. Germline V gene sequence: CDR1 MNHEY, CDR2 SVGAGI. V lost 2 bases to trimming and J lost 5 bases; unmatched junction nucleotides: 2. The CDR3 consists of 13 residues. The CDR3 nucleotides read TGTGCCAGCAGTTACGACAGGGAGTATGGCTACACCTTC. Translating it yields CASSYDREYGYTF.

This clone has only a few counts. V gene TRBV7-9 combines with J gene TRBJ2-3, with TRBD2 matching 9 bases. The germline V gene has CDR1 SEHNR and CDR2 FQNEAQ (reference sequence). V was clipped by 0 bases and J by 5 bases; unmatched bases: 3. The CDR3 runs to 15 residues. The CDR3 is CASSLAPLAGDTQYF. The CDR3 bases are TGTGCCAGCAGCTTAGCGCCACTAGCGGGAGATACGCAGTATTTT.

Only a few counts were recorded for this clone. This sequence joins TRBV7-8 and TRBJ1-2, with D maybe TRBD1 (6 bases). The CDR3 is made up of 17 amino acids. V was pared by 0 bases and J by 2 bases, with 16 bases between. CDR1 is SGHVS and CDR2 is FQNEAQ in the germline V gene. In DNA form, the CDR3 reads TGTGCCAGCAGCTTAGCCGGATCTTGGGGGCCAAACTATGGCTACACCTTC. Amino acids: CASSLAGSWGPNYGYTF. Together with reference TRBV7-8 and TRBJ1-2, the CDR3 gives the full variable domain: GAGVSQSPRYKVAKRGQDVALRCDPISGHVSLFWYQQALGQGPEFLTYFQNEAQLDKSGLPSDRFFAERPEGSVSTLKIQRTQQEDSAVYLCASSLAGSWGPNYGYTFGSGTRLTVV.

CDR3 protein: CASRESALNEQFF. In DNA, the CDR3 is TGTGCCAGCAGGGAGTCCGCCTTAAATGAGCAGTTCTTC. The rearrangement joins TRBV2 to TRBJ2-1; no definite D call. The CDR3 extends over 13 amino acids. Germline CDR1 and CDR2: SNHLY and FYNNEI. Trimming pared 6 bases from V and 7 bases from J, leaving 13 bases between.

The chain is built from TRBV7-6 and TRBJ2-5, with D perhaps TRBD1 (6 bases). The CDR3 totals 17 residues. Germline V gives CDR1 SGHVS, CDR2 FNYEAQ. The V end lost 5 bases, the J end lost 3 bases, and 22 bases lay between the germline ends. The DNA of the CDR3 is TGTGCCAGCAGCCCGCTCCCTCGACAGGTTACTAAAGAGACCCAGTACTTC. Translation gives CASSPLPRQVTKETQYF.

This clone was seen more than once but under ten times. The gene calls are TRBV6-6 and TRBJ2-1, with TRBD2 identical over 14 bases. This CDR3 is built from 15 residues. Germline CDR1 MNHNY, CDR2 SVGAGI (reference sequence). The junction had 4 bases not matched to a gene; V was cut back by 5 bases and J by 7 bases. DNA for the CDR3: TGTGCCAGCAGTCCCGGGACTAGCGGGGGTAATGAGCAGTTCTTC. Translating gives CASSPGTSGGNEQFF.

The chain has TRBV15 and TRBJ2-1, with 7 bases fitting TRBD2. V lost 6 bases to trimming and J lost 6 bases; unmatched junction nucleotides: 11. The CDR3 loop spans 15 amino acids. Germline V gene lookup returns CDR1 LNHNV and CDR2 YYDKDF (reference sequence). CDR3: CATSWVGGDSNEQFF. DNA for the CDR3: TGTGCCACCAGTTGGGTGGGGGGGGACTCCAATGAGCAGTTCTTC.

This clone was seen a handful of times. The V and J genes are TRBV11-2 and TRBJ2-6; D not resolved. The ends were cut back, 1 base at V and 2 bases at J, with 9 bases in the middle. The CDR3 is made up of 16 amino acids. Germline V gives CDR1 SGHAT, CDR2 FQNNGV. The CDR3 DNA is TGTGCCAGCAGCTTAGCAGTAAGGGCTGGGGCCAACGTCCTGACTTTC. Protein product: CASSLAVRAGANVLTF. The full variable domain, in which reference TRBV11-2 and TRBJ2-6 provide the parts outside the CDR3, is EAGVAQSPRYKIIEKRQSVAFWCNPISGHATLYWYQQILGQGPKLLIQFQNNGVVDDSQLPKDRFSAERLKGVDSTLKIQPAKLEDSAVYLCASSLAVRAGANVLTFGAGSRLTVL.

The chain employs TRBV10-1 and TRBJ2-1; D is uncertain. The CDR3 is 14 residues long. Germline assignment: CDR1 WNHNN and CDR2 SYGVQD (reference sequence). V lost 5 bases and J 2 bases, leaving 10 bases between the germline ends. CDR3 in amino acids: CASSPTVTYNEQFF. Written as DNA, the CDR3 is TGCGCCAGCAGTCCTACAGTTACCTACAATGAGCAGTTCTTC.